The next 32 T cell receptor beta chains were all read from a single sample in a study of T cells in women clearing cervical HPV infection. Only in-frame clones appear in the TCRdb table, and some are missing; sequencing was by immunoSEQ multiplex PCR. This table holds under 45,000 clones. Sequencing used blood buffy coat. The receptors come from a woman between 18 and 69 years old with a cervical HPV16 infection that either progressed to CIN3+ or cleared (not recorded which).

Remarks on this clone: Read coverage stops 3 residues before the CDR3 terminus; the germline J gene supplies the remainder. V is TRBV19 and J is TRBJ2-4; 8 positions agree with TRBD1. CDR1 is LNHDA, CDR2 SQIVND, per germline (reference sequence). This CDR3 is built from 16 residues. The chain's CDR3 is CASTPYFSGQGAGQYF. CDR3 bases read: TGTGCCAGTACCCCATACTTTAGCGGACAGGGTGCTGGT.

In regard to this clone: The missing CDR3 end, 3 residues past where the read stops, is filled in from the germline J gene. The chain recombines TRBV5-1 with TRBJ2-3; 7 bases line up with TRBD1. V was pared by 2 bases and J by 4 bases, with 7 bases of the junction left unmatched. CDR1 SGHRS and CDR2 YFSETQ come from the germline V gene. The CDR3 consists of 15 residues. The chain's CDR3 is CASSFGTEGADTQYF. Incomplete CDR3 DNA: TGCGCCAGCAGCTTCGGGACAGAGGGTGCAGATACG.

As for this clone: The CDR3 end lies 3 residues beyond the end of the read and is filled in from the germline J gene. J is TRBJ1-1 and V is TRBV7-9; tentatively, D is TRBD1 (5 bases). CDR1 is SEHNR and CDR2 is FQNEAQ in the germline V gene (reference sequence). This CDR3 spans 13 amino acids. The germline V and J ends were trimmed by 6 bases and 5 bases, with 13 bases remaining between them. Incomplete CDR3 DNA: TGTGCCAGCAGGCGGCCCGGGGGGACTGAA. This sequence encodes CASRRPGGTE. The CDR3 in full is CASRRPGGTEAFF.

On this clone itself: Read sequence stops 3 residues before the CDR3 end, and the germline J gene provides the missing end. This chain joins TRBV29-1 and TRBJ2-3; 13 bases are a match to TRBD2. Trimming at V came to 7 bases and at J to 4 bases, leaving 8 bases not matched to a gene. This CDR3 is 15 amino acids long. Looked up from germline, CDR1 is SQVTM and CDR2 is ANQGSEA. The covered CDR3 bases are TGCAGCGCCCGGACTAGCGGGAGTTTCGCAGATACG. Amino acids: CSARTSGSFADT. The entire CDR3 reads CSARTSGSFADTQYF.

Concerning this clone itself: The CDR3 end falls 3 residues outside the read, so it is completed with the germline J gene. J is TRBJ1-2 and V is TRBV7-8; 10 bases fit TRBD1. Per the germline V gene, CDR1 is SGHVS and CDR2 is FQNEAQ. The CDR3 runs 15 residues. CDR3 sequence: CASSLVRDRGKGYTF. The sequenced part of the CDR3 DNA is TGTGCCAGCAGCTTAGTCCGGGACAGGGGAAAGGGC.

This CDR3 reads CASSIGLANTGELFF. The CDR3 bases that were read are TGTGCCAGTAGTATTGGACTAGCGAACACCGGGGAG. The genes are TRBV19 and TRBJ2-2; 7 nucleotides match TRBD2. The read finishes 3 residues shy of the CDR3 end, and the germline J gene is used to complete it. The ends lost 3 bases at V and 0 bases at J; junction bases unmatched: 1. The CDR3 length is 15 residues. Looked up from germline, CDR1 is LNHDA and CDR2 is SQIVND (reference sequence).

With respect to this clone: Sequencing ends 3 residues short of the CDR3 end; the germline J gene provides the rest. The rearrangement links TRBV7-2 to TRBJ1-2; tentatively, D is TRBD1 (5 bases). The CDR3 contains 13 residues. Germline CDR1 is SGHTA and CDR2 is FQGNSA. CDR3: CASSFDIGGDYTF. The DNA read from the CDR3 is TGTGCCAGCAGCTTTGATATCGGGGGAGAC.

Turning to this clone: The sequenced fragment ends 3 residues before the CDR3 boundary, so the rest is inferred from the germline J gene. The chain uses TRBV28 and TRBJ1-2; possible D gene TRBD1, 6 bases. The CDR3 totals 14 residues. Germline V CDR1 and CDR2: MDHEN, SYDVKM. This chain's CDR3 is CASSSGVGGRGYTF. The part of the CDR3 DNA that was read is TGTGCCAGCAGTTCAGGGGTTGGGGGACGAGGC.

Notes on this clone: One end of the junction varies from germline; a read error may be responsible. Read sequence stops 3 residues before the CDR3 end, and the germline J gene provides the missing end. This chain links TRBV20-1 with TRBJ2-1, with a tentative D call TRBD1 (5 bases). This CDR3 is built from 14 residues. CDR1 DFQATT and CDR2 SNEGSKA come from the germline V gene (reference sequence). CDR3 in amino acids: CSARVQGPYDEQFF. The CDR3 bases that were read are TGCAGTGCTAGAGTTCAGGGCCCCTACGATGAG.

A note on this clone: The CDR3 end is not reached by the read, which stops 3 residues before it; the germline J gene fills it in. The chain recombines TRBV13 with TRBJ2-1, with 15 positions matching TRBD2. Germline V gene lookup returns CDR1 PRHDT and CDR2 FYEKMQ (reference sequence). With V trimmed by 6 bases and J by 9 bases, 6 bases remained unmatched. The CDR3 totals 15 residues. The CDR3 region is CASSPGLAGGPEQFF. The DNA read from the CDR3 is TGTGCCAGCAGTCCCGGACTAGCGGGAGGGCCTGAG.

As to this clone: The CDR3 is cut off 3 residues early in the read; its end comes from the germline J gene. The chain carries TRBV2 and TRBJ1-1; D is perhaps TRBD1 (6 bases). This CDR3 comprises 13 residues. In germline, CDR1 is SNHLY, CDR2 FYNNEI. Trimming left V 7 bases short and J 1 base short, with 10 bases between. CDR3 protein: CASNADRNTEAFF. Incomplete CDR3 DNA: TGTGCCAGCAACGCGGACAGGAACACTGAA.

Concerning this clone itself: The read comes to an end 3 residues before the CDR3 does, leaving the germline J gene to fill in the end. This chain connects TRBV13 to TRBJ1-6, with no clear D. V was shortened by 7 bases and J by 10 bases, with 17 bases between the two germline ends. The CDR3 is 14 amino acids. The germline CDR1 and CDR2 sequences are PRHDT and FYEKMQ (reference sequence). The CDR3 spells CASNAGSLRSPLHF. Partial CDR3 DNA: TGTGCCAGCAACGCCGGGTCCTTAAGGTCACCC.

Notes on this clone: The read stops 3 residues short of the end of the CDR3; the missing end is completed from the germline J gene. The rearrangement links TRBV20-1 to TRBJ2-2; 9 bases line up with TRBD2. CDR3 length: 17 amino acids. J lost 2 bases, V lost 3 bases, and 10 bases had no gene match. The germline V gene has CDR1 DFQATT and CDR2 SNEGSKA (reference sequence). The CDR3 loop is CSARRGFLAGNTGELFF. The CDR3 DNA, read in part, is TGCAGTGCTAGGAGGGGGTTCCTAGCGGGAAACACCGGGGAG.

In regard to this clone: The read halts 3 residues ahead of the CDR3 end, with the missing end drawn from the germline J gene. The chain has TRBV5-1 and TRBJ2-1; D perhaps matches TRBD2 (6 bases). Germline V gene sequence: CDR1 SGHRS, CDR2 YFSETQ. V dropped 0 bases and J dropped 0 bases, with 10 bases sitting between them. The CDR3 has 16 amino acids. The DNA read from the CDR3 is TGCGCCAGCAGCTTGGGGGTAGCGGCCTCCTACAATGAG. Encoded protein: CASSLGVAASYNE. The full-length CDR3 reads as CASSLGVAASYNEQFF. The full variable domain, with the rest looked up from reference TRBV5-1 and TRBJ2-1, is KAGVTQTPRYLIKTRGQQVTLSCSPISGHRSVSWYQQTPGQGLQFLFEYFSETQRNKGNFPGRFSGRQFSNSRSEMNVSTLELGDSALYLCASSLGVAASYNEQFFGPGTRLTVL.

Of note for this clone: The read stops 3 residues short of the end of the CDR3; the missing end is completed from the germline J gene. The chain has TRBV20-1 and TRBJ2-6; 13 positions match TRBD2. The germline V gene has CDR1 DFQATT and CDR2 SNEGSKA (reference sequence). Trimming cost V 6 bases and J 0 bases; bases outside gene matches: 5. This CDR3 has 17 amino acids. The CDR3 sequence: CSALRTSGSSGANVLTF. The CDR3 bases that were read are TGCAGTGCCCTCCGGACTAGCGGGAGCTCTGGGGCCAACGTC.

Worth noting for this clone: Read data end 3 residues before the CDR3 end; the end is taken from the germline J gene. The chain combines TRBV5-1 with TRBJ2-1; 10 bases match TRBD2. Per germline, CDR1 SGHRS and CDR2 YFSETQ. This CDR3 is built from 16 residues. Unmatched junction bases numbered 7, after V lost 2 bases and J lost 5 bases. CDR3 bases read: TGCGCCAGCAGCTTTTACACTAGCGGGGAGAACAATGAG. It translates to CASSFYTSGENNE. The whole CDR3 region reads CASSFYTSGENNEQFF.

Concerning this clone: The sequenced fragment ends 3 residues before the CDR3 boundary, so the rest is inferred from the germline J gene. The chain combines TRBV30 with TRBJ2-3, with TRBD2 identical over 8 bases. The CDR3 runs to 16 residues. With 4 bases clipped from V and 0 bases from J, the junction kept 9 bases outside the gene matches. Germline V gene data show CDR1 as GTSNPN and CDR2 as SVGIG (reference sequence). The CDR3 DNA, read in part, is TGTGCCTGGACCCTCCGGGGGGGGGCTAGCACAGATACG. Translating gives CAWTLRGGASTDT. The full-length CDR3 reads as CAWTLRGGASTDTQYF. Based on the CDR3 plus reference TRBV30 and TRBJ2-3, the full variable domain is SQTIHQWPATLVQPVGSPLSLECTVEGTSNPNLYWYRQAAGRGLQLLFYSVGIGQISSEVPQNLSASRPQDRQFILSSKKLLLSDSGFYLCAWTLRGGASTDTQYFGPGTRLTVL.

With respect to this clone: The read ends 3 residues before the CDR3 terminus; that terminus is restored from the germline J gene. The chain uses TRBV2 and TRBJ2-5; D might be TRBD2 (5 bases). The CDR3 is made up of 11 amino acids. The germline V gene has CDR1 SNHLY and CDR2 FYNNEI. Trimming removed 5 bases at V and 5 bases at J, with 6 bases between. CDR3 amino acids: CASSRGETQYF. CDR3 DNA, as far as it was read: TGTGCCAGCAGTCGCGGGGAGACC. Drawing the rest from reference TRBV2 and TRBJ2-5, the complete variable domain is EPEVTQTPSHQVTQMGQEVILRCVPISNHLYFYWYRQILGQKVEFLVSFYNNEISEKSEIFDDQFSVERPDGSNFTLKIRSTKLEDSAMYFCASSRGETQYFGPGTRLLVL.

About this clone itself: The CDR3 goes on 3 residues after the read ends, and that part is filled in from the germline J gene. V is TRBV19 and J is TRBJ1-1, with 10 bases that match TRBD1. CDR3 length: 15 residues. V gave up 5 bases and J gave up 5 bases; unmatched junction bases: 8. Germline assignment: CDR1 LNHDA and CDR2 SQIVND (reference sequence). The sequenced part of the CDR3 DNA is TGTGCCAGTAGTTCGGAAGACAGGGGGCAAACTGAA. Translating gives CASSSEDRGQTE. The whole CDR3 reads CASSSEDRGQTEAFF.

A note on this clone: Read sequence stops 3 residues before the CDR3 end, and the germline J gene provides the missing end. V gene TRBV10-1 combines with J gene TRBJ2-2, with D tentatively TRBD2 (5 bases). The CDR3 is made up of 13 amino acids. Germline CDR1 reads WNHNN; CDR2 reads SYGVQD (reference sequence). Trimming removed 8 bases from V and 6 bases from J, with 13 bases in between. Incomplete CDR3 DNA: TGCGCCAGCTCCCAATTGCGGGCCGGGGAG. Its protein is CASSQLRAGE. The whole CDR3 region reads CASSQLRAGELFF.

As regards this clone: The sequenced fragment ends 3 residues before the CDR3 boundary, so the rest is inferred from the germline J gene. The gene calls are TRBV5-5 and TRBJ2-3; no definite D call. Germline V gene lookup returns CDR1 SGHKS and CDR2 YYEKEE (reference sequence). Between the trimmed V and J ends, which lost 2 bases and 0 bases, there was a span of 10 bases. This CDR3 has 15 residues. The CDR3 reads CASSFFDGSTDTQYF. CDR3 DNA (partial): TGTGCCAGCAGCTTTTTCGACGGGAGCACAGATACG.

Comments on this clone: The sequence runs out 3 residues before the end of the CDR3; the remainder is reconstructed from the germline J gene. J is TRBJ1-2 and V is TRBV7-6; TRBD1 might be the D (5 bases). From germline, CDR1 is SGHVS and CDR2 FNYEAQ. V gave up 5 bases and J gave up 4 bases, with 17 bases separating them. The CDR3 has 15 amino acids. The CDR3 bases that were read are TGTGCCAGCAGCCCCGGCACGCCCGGGGGCTATGGC. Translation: CASSPGTPGGYG. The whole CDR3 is CASSPGTPGGYGYTF.

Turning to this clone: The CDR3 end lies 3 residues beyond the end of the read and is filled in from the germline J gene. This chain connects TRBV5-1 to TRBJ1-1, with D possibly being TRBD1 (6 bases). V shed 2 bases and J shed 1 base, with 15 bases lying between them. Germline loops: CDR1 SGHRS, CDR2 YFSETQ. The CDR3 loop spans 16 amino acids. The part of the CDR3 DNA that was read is TGCGCCAGCAGCTTCCGACAGGCTCCCACGAACACTGAA. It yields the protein CASSFRQAPTNTE. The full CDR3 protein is CASSFRQAPTNTEAFF.

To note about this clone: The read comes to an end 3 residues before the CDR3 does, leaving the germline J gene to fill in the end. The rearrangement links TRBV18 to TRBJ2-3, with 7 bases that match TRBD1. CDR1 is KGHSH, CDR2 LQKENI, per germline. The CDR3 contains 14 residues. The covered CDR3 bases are TGTGCCAGCTCACCCGGGACAGCCGAAGAGACG. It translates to CASSPGTAEET. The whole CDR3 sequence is CASSPGTAEETQYF.

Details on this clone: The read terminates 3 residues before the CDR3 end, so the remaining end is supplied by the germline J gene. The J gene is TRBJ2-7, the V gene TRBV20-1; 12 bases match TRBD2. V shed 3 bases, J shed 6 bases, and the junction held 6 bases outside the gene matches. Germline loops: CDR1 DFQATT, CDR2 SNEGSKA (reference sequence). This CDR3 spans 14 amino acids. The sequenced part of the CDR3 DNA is TGCAGTGCTAGCGAAGGGACTAGCGGGCGCGAG. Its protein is CSASEGTSGRE. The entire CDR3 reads CSASEGTSGREQYF.

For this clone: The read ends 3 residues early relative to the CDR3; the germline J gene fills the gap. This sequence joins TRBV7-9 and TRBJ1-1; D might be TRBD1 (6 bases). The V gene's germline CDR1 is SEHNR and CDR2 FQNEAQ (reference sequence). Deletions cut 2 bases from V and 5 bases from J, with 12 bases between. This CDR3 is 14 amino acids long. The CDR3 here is CASSLLGGGTEAFF. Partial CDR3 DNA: TGTGCCAGCAGCTTATTGGGAGGGGGAACTGAA.

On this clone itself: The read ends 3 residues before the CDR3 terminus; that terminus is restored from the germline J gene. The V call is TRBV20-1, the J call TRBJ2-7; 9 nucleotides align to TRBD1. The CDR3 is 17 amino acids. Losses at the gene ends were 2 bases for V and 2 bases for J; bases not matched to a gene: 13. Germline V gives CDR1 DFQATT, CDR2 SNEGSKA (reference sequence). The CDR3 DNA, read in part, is TGCAGTGCTAGAAATTACAGGGGGCGCGTGATTACCTACGAG. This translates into CSARNYRGRVITYE. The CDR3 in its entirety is CSARNYRGRVITYEQYF.

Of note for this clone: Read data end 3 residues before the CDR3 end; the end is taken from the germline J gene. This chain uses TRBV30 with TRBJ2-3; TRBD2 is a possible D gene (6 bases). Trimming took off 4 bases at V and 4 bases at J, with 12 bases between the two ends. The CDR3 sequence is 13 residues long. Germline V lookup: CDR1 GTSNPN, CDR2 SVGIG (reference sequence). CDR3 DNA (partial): TGTGCCTGGAACCCACGGGGGTCAGATACG. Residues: CAWNPRGSDT. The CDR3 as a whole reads CAWNPRGSDTQYF.

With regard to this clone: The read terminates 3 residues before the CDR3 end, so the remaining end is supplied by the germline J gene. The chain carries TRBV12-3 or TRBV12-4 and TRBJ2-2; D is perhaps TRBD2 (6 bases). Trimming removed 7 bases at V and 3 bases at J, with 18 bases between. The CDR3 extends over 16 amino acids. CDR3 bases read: TGTGCCAGCACTCCCCAACACGGACTACACACCGGGGAG. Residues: CASTPQHGLHTGE. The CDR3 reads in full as CASTPQHGLHTGELFF.

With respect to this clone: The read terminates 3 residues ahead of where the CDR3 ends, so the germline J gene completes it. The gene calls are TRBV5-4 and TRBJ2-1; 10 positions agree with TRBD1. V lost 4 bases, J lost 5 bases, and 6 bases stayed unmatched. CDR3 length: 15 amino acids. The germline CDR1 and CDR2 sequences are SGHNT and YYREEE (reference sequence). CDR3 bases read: TGTGCCAGCAGCCCGGGGGGGACAGGGGACAATGAG. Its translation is CASSPGGTGDNE. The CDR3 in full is CASSPGGTGDNEQFF.

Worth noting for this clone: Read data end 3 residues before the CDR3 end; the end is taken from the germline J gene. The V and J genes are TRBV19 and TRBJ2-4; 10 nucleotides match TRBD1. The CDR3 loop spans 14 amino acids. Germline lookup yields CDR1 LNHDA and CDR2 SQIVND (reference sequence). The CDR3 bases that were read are TGTGCCAGTAGTAATGACAGGGGGCCCTATGGT. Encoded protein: CASSNDRGPYG. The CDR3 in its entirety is CASSNDRGPYGQYF. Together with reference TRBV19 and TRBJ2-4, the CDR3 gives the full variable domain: DGGITQSPKYLFRKEGQNVTLSCEQNLNHDAMYWYRQDPGQGLRLIYYSQIVNDFQKGDIAEGYSVSREKKESFPLTVTSAQKNPTAFYLCASSNDRGPYGQYFGAGTRLSVL.

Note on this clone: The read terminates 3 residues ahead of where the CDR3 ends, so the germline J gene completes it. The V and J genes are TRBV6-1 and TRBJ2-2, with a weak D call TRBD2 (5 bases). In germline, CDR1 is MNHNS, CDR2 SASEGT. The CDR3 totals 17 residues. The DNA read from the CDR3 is TGTGCCAGCAGTGAAGATAGCGCCGTTGCAACTAATGAAAAG. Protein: CASSEDSAVATNEK. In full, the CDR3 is CASSEDSAVATNEKLFF.